The source of this T cell receptor (beta chain) is a study of PD-1 blockade in mismatch repair-deficient tumors. V dropped 3 bases and J dropped 4 bases, with 12 bases sitting between them. The CDR3 loop spans 14 amino acids. CDR1 and CDR2 from the germline V gene are SGHDN and FVKESK. Sequenced by immunoSEQ multiplex PCR; TCRdb stores in-frame clones only, minus some. This table holds more than 90,000 clones, 70% to 80% found once. The chain uses TRBV14 and TRBJ1-2; D remains unclear. The sequencing here drew on peripheral blood, taken 60 weeks after starting pembrolizumab. The receptor was derived from an adult with mismatch repair-deficient cancer. The CDR3 DNA is TGTGCCAGCAGCCAGTCCCCGCCGGTCTATGGCTACACCTTC. This sequence encodes CASSQSPPVYGYTF. The full variable domain, rest sourced from reference TRBV14 and TRBJ1-2, is EAGVTQFPSHSVIEKGQTVTLRCDPISGHDNLYWYRRVMGKEIKFLLHFVKESKQDESGMPNNRFLAERTGGTYSTLKVQPAELEDSGVYFCASSQSPPVYGYTFGSGTRLTVV.